This entry lists 8 T cell receptor beta chains sequenced from one sample in a study of radiotherapy plus CTLA-4 blockade in lung cancer. TCRdb's table, derived via immunoSEQ multiplex PCR, lists solely in-frame clones and lacks some. The table has some 70,000 clones, roughly 85% seen once. This specimen consisted of peripheral blood, obtained from a patient treated with radiotherapy plus ipilimumab. Receptor source: a human donor with non-small cell lung cancer who had a complete response to radiotherapy plus ipilimumab.

CDR3 coding DNA: TGTGCCACGGGTAAAGCCTCTGGGGCCCAGTACTTC. Protein sequence: CATGKASGAQYF. The gene calls are TRBV25-1 and TRBJ2-5, with unresolved D. Trimming removed 10 bases at V and 9 bases at J, with 18 bases between. CDR1 and CDR2 from the germline V gene are MGHDK and SYGVNS. The CDR3 length is 12 residues.

V usage is TRBV14 and J usage is TRBJ2-1, with 7 bases matching TRBD2. V shed 4 bases and J 0 bases; nucleotides not matched to a gene: 6. The CDR3 is 16 amino acids. Germline V CDR1 and CDR2: SGHDN, FVKESK. The CDR3 DNA reads as TGTGCCAGCAGCCCGTTAGCGGGCAACTCCTACAATGAGCAGTTCTTC. Translating gives CASSPLAGNSYNEQFF.

The chain joins TRBV23-1 to TRBJ2-1; D may be TRBD1 (6 bases). TRBV23-1 is marked as an open reading frame, function uncertain. Trimming took off 3 bases at V and 5 bases at J, with 20 bases between the two ends. The CDR3 totals 17 residues. The CDR3 nucleotides read TGCGCCAGCAGTCATACTGAGGGGGTGTGTTACCACAATGAGCAGTTCTTC. This codes for CASSHTEGVCYHNEQFF.

This rearrangement joins TRBV5-4 to TRBJ1-2; possible D gene TRBD1, 6 bases. This CDR3 has 17 amino acids. Trimming removed 0 bases from V and 4 bases from J, with 19 bases in between. Germline lookup yields CDR1 SGHNT and CDR2 YYREEE (reference sequence). The CDR3 here is CASSLAPGMGAGYGYTF. CDR3 DNA sequence: TGTGCCAGCAGCTTGGCCCCAGGGATGGGGGCAGGCTATGGCTACACCTTC.

The chain joins TRBV19 to TRBJ2-2; D unclear. Per germline, CDR1 LNHDA and CDR2 SQIVND (reference sequence). Trimming took 0 bases from V and 4 from J, leaving 6 bases between them. The CDR3 has 14 amino acids. In DNA, the CDR3 is TGTGCCAGTAGTATAGATCTATTCACCGGGGAGCTGTTTTTT. It translates to CASSIDLFTGELFF.

DNA of the CDR3: TGTGCCAGCAGTCAGGGGGATACGCAGTATTTT. Amino acids: CASSQGDTQYF. The chain couples TRBV11-3 to TRBJ2-3, with a tentative D call TRBD1 (6 bases). CDR3 size: 11 residues. Looked up from germline, CDR1 is SGHNT and CDR2 is YENEEA. V was pared by 6 bases and J by 6 bases, with 7 bases between.

This chain links TRBV6-5 with TRBJ2-4; D not certain. The ends were cut back, 10 bases at V and 7 bases at J, with 14 bases in the middle. Germline V gene sequence: CDR1 MNHEY, CDR2 SVGAGI. CDR3 length equals 12 residues. This CDR3 is CATKPDSNIQYF. In DNA form, the CDR3 reads TGTGCCACTAAACCGGATTCTAACATTCAGTACTTC.

CDR3 sequence: CASGRSGRALNTIYF. The DNA of the CDR3 is TGTGCCAGTGGGCGATCAGGACGCGCCTTAAACACCATATATTTT. This sequence joins TRBV6-5 and TRBJ1-3; D gene unclear. The CDR3 spans 15 residues. In germline, CDR1 is MNHEY, CDR2 SVGAGI. The ends were cut back, 9 bases at V and 6 bases at J, with 21 bases in the middle.